Listed below are T cell receptor beta chains from one sample, sequenced in a study of fetal regulatory T cell absence and autoimmunity. Clones were sequenced by immunoSEQ multiplex PCR, and TCRdb holds only the in-frame ones, with some missing. The table lists around 100,000 clones, 55% to 75% of them singletons, with 1.5% to 2% in the top ten. The sample was pancreas tissue. All receptors derive from a male donor with IPEX syndrome. CDR3s include the opening cysteine and the closing phenylalanine or tryptophan. D genes are given only for firm matches. Clone size is shown for a subset of rows, as once, few, many or a class of expanded clone.

D,V,J,size,CDR3,DNA
NA,TRBV7-9,TRBJ2-7,few,CASQGWGAYEQYF,TGTGCCAGCCAAGGGTGGGGGGCCTACGAGCAGTACTTC
TRBD2,TRBV5-6,TRBJ2-7,NA,CASSLILAGGYEQYF,TGTGCCAGCAGCTTGATTCTAGCGGGGGGGTACGAGCAGTACTTC
NA,TRBV2,TRBJ1-2,NA,CASSPEQGGYGYTF,TGTGCCAGCAGCCCTGAGCAGGGCGGCTATGGCTACACCTTC
NA,TRBV9,TRBJ1-3,NA,CASSENRESGGNTIYF,TGTGCCAGCAGCGAGAACAGGGAGAGCGGTGGAAACACCATATATTTT
NA,TRBV5-4,TRBJ2-3,NA,CASSLASGTDTQYF,TGTGCCAGCAGCTTGGCCTCGGGGACAGATACGCAGTATTTT
NA,TRBV21-1,TRBJ1-4,NA,CASKESTNEKLFF,TGTGCTAGCAAGGAGTCAACTAATGAAAAACTGTTTTTT
TRBD1,TRBV10-3,TRBJ1-1,NA,CAISESGTGGTEAFF,TGTGCCATCAGTGAGTCGGGGACAGGGGGGACTGAAGCTTTCTTT
NA,TRBV19,TRBJ2-2,NA,CASSSQWNGELFF,TGTGCCAGTAGTTCTCAGTGGAACGGGGAGCTGTTTTTT
TRBD1,TRBV19,TRBJ1-1,NA,CASSILGQTEAFF,TGTGCCAGTAGTATTTTGGGACAGACTGAAGCTTTCTTT
TRBD1,TRBV2,TRBJ2-3,NA,CASSVRDRFPDTQYF,TGTGCCAGCAGTGTCCGGGACAGATTTCCAGATACGCAGTATTTT